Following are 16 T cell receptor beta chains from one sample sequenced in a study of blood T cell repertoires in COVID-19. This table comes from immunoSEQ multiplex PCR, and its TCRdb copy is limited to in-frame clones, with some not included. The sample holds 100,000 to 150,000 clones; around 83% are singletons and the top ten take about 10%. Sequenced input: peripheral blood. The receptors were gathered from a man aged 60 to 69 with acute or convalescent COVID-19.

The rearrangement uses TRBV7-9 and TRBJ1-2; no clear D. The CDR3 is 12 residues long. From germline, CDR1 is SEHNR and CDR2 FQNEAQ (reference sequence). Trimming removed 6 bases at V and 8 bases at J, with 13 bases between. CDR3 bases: TGTGCCAGCAGTAGCGGGGTGAGGGGCTACACCTTC. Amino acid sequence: CASSSGVRGYTF.

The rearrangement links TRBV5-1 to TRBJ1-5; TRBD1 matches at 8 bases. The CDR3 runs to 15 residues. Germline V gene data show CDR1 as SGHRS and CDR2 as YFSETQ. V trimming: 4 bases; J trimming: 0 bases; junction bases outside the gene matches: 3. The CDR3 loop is CASSPGQGSNQPQHF. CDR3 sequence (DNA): TGCGCCAGCAGCCCTGGACAGGGTAGCAATCAGCCCCAGCATTTT.

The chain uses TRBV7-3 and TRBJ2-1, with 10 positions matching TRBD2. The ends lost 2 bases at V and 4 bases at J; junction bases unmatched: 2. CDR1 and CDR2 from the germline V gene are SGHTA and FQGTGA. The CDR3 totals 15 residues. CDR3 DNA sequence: TGTGCCAGCAGCTTATTACTAGCGGGGTACAATGAGCAGTTCTTC. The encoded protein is CASSLLLAGYNEQFF.

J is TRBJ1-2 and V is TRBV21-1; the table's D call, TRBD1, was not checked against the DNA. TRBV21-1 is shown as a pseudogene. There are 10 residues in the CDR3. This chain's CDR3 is CGITGNGYTF. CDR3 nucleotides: TGTGGAATAACAGGGAATGGCTACACCTTC.

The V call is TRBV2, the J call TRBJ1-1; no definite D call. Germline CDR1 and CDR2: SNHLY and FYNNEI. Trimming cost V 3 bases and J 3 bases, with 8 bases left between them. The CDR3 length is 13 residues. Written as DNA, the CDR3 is TGTGCCAGCAGTGAGCAGGAAGACACTGAAGCTTTCTTT. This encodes CASSEQEDTEAFF.

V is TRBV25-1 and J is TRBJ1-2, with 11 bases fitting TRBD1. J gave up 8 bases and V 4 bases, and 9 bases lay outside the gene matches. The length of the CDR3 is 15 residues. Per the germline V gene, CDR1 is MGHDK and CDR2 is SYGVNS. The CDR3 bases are TGTGCCAGCAGTGGGACAGGGGGCTTTCTAAGAGGCTACACCTTC. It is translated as CASSGTGGFLRGYTF.

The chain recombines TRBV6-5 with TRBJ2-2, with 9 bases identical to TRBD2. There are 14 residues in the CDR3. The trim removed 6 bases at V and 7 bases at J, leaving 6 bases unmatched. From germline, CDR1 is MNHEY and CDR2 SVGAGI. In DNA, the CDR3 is TGTGCCAGCAGCCAGGGACTAGCAATCGGGGAGCTGTTTTTT. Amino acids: CASSQGLAIGELFF.

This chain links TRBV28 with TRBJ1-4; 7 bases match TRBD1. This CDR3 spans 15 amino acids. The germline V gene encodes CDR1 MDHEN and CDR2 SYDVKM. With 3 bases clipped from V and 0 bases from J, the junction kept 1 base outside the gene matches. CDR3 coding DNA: TGTGCCAGCAGTTTCGACAGGGCAACTAATGAAAAACTGTTTTTT. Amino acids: CASSFDRATNEKLFF.

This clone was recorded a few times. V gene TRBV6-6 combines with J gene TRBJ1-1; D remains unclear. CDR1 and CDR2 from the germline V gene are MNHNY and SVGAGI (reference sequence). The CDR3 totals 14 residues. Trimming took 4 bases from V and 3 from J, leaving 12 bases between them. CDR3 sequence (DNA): TGTGCCAGCAGTTTCCAGGTAACCTACACTGAAGCTTTCTTT. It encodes CASSFQVTYTEAFF.

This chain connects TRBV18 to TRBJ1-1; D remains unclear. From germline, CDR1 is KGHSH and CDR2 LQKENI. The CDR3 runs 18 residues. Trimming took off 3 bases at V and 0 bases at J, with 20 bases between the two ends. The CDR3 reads CASSPAWARPGLNTEAFF. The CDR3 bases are TGTGCCAGCTCACCCGCTTGGGCTCGGCCAGGCCTGAACACTGAAGCTTTCTTT.

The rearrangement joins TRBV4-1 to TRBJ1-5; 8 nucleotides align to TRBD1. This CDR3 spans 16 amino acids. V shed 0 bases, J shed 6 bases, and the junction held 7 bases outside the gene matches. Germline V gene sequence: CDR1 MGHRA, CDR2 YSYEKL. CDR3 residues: CASSQEGQGLLQPQHF. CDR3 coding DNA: TGCGCCAGCAGCCAAGAAGGACAGGGTTTACTTCAGCCCCAGCATTTT.

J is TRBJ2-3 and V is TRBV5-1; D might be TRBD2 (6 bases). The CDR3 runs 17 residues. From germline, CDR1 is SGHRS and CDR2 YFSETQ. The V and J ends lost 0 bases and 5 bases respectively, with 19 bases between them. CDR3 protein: CASSLGIGGTGIDTQYF. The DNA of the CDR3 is TGCGCCAGCAGCTTGGGGATCGGCGGGACCGGGATAGATACGCAGTATTTT.

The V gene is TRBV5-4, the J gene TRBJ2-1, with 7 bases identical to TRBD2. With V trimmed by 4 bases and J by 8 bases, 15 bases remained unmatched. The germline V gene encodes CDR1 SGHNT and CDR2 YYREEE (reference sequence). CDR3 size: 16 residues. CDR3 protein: CASSGTTSQQPYEQFF. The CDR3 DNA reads TGTGCCAGCAGCGGGACGACTAGCCAGCAACCTTATGAGCAGTTCTTC. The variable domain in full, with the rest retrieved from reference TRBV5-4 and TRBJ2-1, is ETGVTQSPTHLIKTRGQQVTLRCSSQSGHNTVSWYQQALGQGPQFIFQYYREEENGRGNFPPRFSGLQFPNYSSELNVNALELDDSALYLCASSGTTSQQPYEQFFGPGTRLTVL.

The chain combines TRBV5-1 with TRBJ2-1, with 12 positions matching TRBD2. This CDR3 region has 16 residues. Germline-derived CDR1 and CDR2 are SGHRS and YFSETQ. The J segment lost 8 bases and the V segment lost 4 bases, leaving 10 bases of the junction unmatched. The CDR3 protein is CASSPGLAGIADEQFF. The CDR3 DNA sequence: TGCGCCAGCAGCCCAGGACTAGCGGGAATCGCCGATGAGCAGTTCTTC.

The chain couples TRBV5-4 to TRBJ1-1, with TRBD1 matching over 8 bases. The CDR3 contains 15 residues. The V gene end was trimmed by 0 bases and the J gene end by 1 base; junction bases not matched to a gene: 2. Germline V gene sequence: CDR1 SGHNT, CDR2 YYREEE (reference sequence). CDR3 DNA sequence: TGTGCCAGCAGCTTGGGACAGGGGAGGAACACTGAAGCTTTCTTT. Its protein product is CASSLGQGRNTEAFF. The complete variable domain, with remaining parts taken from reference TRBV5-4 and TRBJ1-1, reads ETGVTQSPTHLIKTRGQQVTLRCSSQSGHNTVSWYQQALGQGPQFIFQYYREEENGRGNFPPRFSGLQFPNYSSELNVNALELDDSALYLCASSLGQGRNTEAFFGQGTRLTVV.

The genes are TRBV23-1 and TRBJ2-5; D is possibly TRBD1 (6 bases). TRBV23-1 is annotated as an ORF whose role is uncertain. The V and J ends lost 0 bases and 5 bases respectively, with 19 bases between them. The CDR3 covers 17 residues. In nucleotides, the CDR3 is TGCGCCAGCAGTCAATCGGGGAAACAGGGACCCGGGGAGACCCAGTACTTC. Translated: CASSQSGKQGPGETQYF.